This T cell receptor beta chain was profiled in a study of blood T cells in healthy people across ages. Only a few counts were recorded for this clonotype. V was clipped by 2 bases and J by 6 bases; unmatched bases: 0. The CDR3 loop spans 14 amino acids. CDR1 is MRHNA and CDR2 is SNTAGT in the germline V gene. A sample-barcoded 5' primer and a J-beta primer mix were used in a second PCR of roughly 7 to 11 cycles. Tagging of each cDNA molecule was performed by a template-switch adaptor with 12 random nucleotides. TCRdb used MiXCR to reprocess the 5' RACE reads, holding one entry per CDR3 protein. The sample holds around 1,000,000 distinct CDR3 sequences; approximately 25% are singletons and the top ten take 0.65% to 0.95%. The sample was also linked to a second study, of T cells of mothers and their children.

The V gene is TRBV6-4, the J gene TRBJ2-7; 14 bases map to TRBD2. The sequence was obtained from a girl aged 2-9 years in good health. The sequenced sample was blood. The CDR3 sequence: CASSDGTSGSEQYF. CDR3 nucleotide sequence: TGTGCCAGCAGTGACGGGACTAGCGGGAGCGAGCAGTACTTC.